Listed below are T cell receptor beta chains from one sample, sequenced in a study of blood T cell repertoires in COVID-19. Here immunoSEQ multiplex PCR was the method, and the copy in TCRdb shows in-frame clones only, minus some. The table lists hundreds of thousands of clones, around 89% of them singletons. Sequenced sample: PBMCs or T cells enriched from blood (not recorded which). The receptor source for this set is a man aged 30-40 years who had recovered from COVID-19. Each CDR3 is given with its conserved first and last residue. D genes are given only for firm matches. Some rows have no size entry. The others give once, few or many, or a class for an expanded clone.

size	V	J	D	DNA	CDR3
once	TRBV11-2	TRBJ1-5	NA	TGTGCCAGCAGCTTAGATAGACTTAATCAGCCCCAGCATTTT	CASSLDRLNQPQHF
NA	TRBV24-1	TRBJ2-7	NA	TGTGCCACCAGTGCAGGGGCAGGCGCCTACGAGCAGTACTTC	CATSAGAGAYEQYF
once	TRBV6-5	TRBJ2-1	TRBD2	TGTGCCAGCAGTCCCGGGGGGGGGATCAGTTATGAGCAGTTCTTC	CASSPGGGISYEQFF
NA	TRBV5-1	TRBJ2-1	NA	TGCGCCAGCAGCTTTCTCGCGGGTTTGGGCAATGAGCAGTTCTTC	CASSFLAGLGNEQFF
NA	TRBV4-3	TRBJ1-4	TRBD1	TGCGCCAGCAGCCAACTGCAGGGACAGCTTGCAACTAATGAAAAACTGTTTTTT	CASSQLQGQLATNEKLFF
once	TRBV15	TRBJ1-2	TRBD1	TGTGCCACCGAGGGAGAGACAGGGGGTGGTAACTATGGCTACACCTTC	CATEGETGGGNYGYTF
NA	TRBV5-1	TRBJ1-4	NA	TGCGCCAGCAGCTTGGCCCTACTAGAAGAAAAACTGTTTTTT	CASSLALLEEKLFF
NA	TRBV5-1	TRBJ2-7	TRBD1	TGCGCCAGCAGCTGGTCACAGGGGAGAGGCGAGCAGTACTTC	CASSWSQGRGEQYF
NA	TRBV5-1	TRBJ2-7	TRBD2	TGCGCCAGCGGGACTAGCGGGACCTACGAGCAGTACTTC	CASGTSGTYEQYF
NA	TRBV5-1	TRBJ1-2	TRBD1	TGCGCCAGCAGCTTGGGATCGAGGGGGCTCGGTAACTATGGCTACACCTTC	CASSLGSRGLGNYGYTF
NA	TRBV4-1	TRBJ1-5	TRBD1	TGCGCCAGCAGCCCTAGGGACAGGACAAATCAGCCCCAGCATTTT	CASSPRDRTNQPQHF
NA	TRBV11-2	TRBJ2-3	TRBD2	TGTGCCAGCAGCCTATTGGCGGCGGGAGTTGCAGATACGCAGTATTTT	CASSLLAAGVADTQYF
NA	TRBV12-3/TRBV12-4	TRBJ1-2	NA	TGTGCCAGCAGCGGCCCTAGCCGTGGCTACACCTTC	CASSGPSRGYTF
NA	TRBV7-6	TRBJ2-7	NA	TGTGCCAGCAGCTTAGCCGTGGGGCCCTTCTACGAGCAGTACTTC	CASSLAVGPFYEQYF
NA	TRBV24-1	TRBJ2-7	NA	TGTGCCACCAGTGCCCCATCTCAGGGAAGTTCCGAGCAGTACTTC	CATSAPSQGSSEQYF
NA	TRBV30	TRBJ2-7	TRBD2	TGTGCCTGGGTGGCGGGGTCTAGCGGGAAGAGCTCCTACGAGCAGTACTTC	CAWVAGSSGKSSYEQYF
NA	TRBV11-2	TRBJ2-5	NA	TGTGCCAGCAGCTTTAGTACCCAAGAGACCCAGTACTTC	CASSFSTQETQYF
NA	TRBV4-1	TRBJ2-4	TRBD1	TGCGCCAGCAGCCGGACAGGGGTCCCCGGGGCCAAAAACATTCAGTACTTC	CASSRTGVPGAKNIQYF
NA	TRBV5-1	TRBJ1-3	NA	TGCGCCAGCAGCCAGGACAGACAGACTGGAAACACCATATATTTT	CASSQDRQTGNTIYF
NA	TRBV18	TRBJ1-2	TRBD1	TGTGCCAGCTCAAGCCGGGACAGCGGCAACTATGGCTACACCTTC	CASSSRDSGNYGYTF
NA	TRBV4-3	TRBJ2-1	NA	TGCGCCAGCAGCCAAGATCGAGGGGGGGTGGTAGATGAGCAGTTCTTC	CASSQDRGGVVDEQFF
NA	TRBV9	TRBJ1-4	TRBD1	TGTGCCAGCAGCGCCCGGGACAGGGGGCTTCTTAATGAAAAACTGTTTTTT	CASSARDRGLLNEKLFF
NA	TRBV24-1	TRBJ1-2	TRBD1	TGTGCCACCAGTGATCCTAGGGACAGGGGTTCCCCTAACTATGGCTACACCTTC	CATSDPRDRGSPNYGYTF
NA	TRBV25-1	TRBJ2-1	NA	TGTGCCAGCTCCGAAACGGGGGTGGGTAGTAACAATGAGCAGTTCTTC	CASSETGVGSNNEQFF
NA	TRBV28	TRBJ1-5	TRBD1	TGTGCCAGCAGTTGGGACAGAGTTAGCAATCAGCCCCAGCATTTT	CASSWDRVSNQPQHF
NA	TRBV3-1/TRBV3-2	TRBJ2-7	TRBD1	TGTGCCAGCAGCCGCCGGGACAGGGGGCCGGACGGGGCGTCGTACGAGCAGTACTTC	CASSRRDRGPDGASYEQYF
NA	TRBV5-4	TRBJ1-2	TRBD1	TGTGCCAGCAGCTTTGGACAGGTCTATGGCTACACCTTC	CASSFGQVYGYTF
NA	TRBV27	TRBJ2-7	TRBD1	TGTGCCAGCAGCCGAACCTTGACAGGGAACAAGGTCGGCGAGCAGTACTTC	CASSRTLTGNKVGEQYF
NA	TRBV15	TRBJ2-3	TRBD2	TGTGCCACTTATAGCGGGAGACGTATCACAGATACGCAGTATTTT	CATYSGRRITDTQYF
NA	TRBV10-3	TRBJ2-3	NA	TGTGCCATCAGGCTTAGCGACCCAGATACGCAGTATTTT	CAIRLSDPDTQYF
NA	TRBV19	TRBJ1-1	NA	TGTGCCAGTAGCGGAGGGGTAGGGAGGGCTGAAGCTTTCTTT	CASSGGVGRAEAFF
NA	TRBV2	TRBJ2-5	NA	TGTGCCAGCAGTGACAACTTAAAAGAGACCCAGTACTTC	CASSDNLKETQYF
once	TRBV6-5	TRBJ1-1	NA	TGTGCCAGCGGGCTGGACACTGAAGCTTTCTTT	CASGLDTEAFF
NA	TRBV7-9	TRBJ1-1	NA	TGTGCCAGCAGCTTCCTGGACGGGATCTATGAAGCTTTCTTT	CASSFLDGIYEAFF
NA	TRBV9	TRBJ2-2	NA	TGTGCCAGCAGCGTCTCAGCGAACACCGGGGAGCTGTTTTTT	CASSVSANTGELFF
NA	TRBV6-5	TRBJ1-1	NA	TGTGCCAGCAAATTTCGGGGTACGAACACTGAAGCTTTCTTT	CASKFRGTNTEAFF
NA	TRBV6-2/TRBV6-3	TRBJ2-3	NA	TGTGCCAGCAGTTACTCGTTTAGGACTAGCACAGATACGCAGTATTTT	CASSYSFRTSTDTQYF
few	TRBV29-1	TRBJ2-2	NA	TGCAGCGTTTCGGTTAACACCGGGGAGCTGTTTTTT	CSVSVNTGELFF
NA	TRBV7-2	TRBJ2-2	NA	TGTGCCAGCACCAATGCCGGGACAAGGGACACCGGGGAGCTGTTTTTT	CASTNAGTRDTGELFF
once	TRBV9	TRBJ2-3	NA	TGTGCCAGCAGCGTAGAGGTCGGGGGAGATACGCAGTATTTT	CASSVEVGGDTQYF
once	TRBV5-4	TRBJ1-6	TRBD1	TGTGCCAGCAGCCCGGGACAGGTTAATTCACCCCTCCACTTT	CASSPGQVNSPLHF
NA	TRBV6-2/TRBV6-3	TRBJ1-5	TRBD1	TGTGCCAGCAGCCCAGACAGGGGCCCTTTCTTCCAGCCCCAGCATTTT	CASSPDRGPFFQPQHF
NA	TRBV30	TRBJ2-7	TRBD1	TGTGCCTGGAGTGTAGTCTGGGACAGGGGGTACGAGCAGTACTTC	CAWSVVWDRGYEQYF
NA	TRBV5-3	TRBJ2-1	TRBD2	TGTGCCAGAAGCACCCGGACTAGCCAGTCTGAGAATGAGCAGTTCTTC	CARSTRTSQSENEQFF
NA	TRBV10-3	TRBJ2-5	TRBD1	TGTGCCATCAGAGACGGGACAGGGCAAGAGACCCAGTACTTC	CAIRDGTGQETQYF
NA	TRBV19	TRBJ1-2	NA	TGTGCCAGTAGTACGTACAGGGAGGGCTACACCTTC	CASSTYREGYTF
once	TRBV7-2	TRBJ1-4	NA	TGTGCCAGCAGCTGGGAGTTGGGGGCTGGTGAAAAACTGTTTTTT	CASSWELGAGEKLFF
few	TRBV19	TRBJ1-3	NA	TGTGCCAGTAGTGAGCGGCTCTCCTCTGGAAACACCATATATTTT	CASSERLSSGNTIYF
NA	TRBV9	TRBJ1-1	NA	TGTGCCAGCAGCCCACGGCTCGGGACACCGAACACTGAAGCTTTCTTT	CASSPRLGTPNTEAFF
NA	TRBV30	TRBJ2-1	TRBD2	TGTGCCTGGACCCCCGGGGGGGGTATTTCAAATGAGCAGTTCTTC	CAWTPGGGISNEQFF
NA	TRBV7-8	TRBJ2-3	TRBD2	TGTGCCAGCAGCTCCCGACTAGCGGGTACAGATACGCAGTATTTT	CASSSRLAGTDTQYF
once	TRBV24-1	TRBJ2-3	TRBD2	TGTGCCACCAGTGATTTGGCGGGGGAGGGAGATACGCAGTATTTT	CATSDLAGEGDTQYF
few	TRBV5-1	TRBJ1-5	TRBD1	TGCGCCAGCAGCTCACAGGGGGCAAGTCAGCCCCAGCATTTT	CASSSQGASQPQHF
NA	TRBV9	TRBJ2-1	NA	TGTGCCAGCAGCCCAGGACAGAACTCCTACAATGAGCAGTTCTTC	CASSPGQNSYNEQFF
NA	TRBV5-4	TRBJ2-3	NA	TGTGCCAGCAGCTTGGCGGTTCGTGGCACAGATACGCAGTATTTT	CASSLAVRGTDTQYF
NA	TRBV28	TRBJ1-6	TRBD1	TGTGCCAGCACCCTAGAGGGGGCGTGGGGCTCCTATAATTCACCCCTCCACTTT	CASTLEGAWGSYNSPLHF
NA	TRBV5-4	TRBJ2-6	TRBD2	TGTGCCAGCAGCTTGGGACTAGCTTCGGGCGGGGCCAACGTCCTGACTTTC	CASSLGLASGGANVLTF
NA	TRBV25-1	TRBJ1-2	TRBD1	TGTGCCAGCAGTGAAGAGGGGGCCTCTGGCTACACCTTC	CASSEEGASGYTF
NA	TRBV24-1	TRBJ1-1	TRBD1	TGTGCCACCAGTGACGTGCCGGGACAGAAGAACACTGAAGCTTTCTTT	CATSDVPGQKNTEAFF